Presented here are 4 T cell receptor beta chains from one specimen sequenced in a study of cytomegalovirus exposure and HLA in healthy donors. The PCR ran on 60 Vbeta and 13 Jbeta primers. Sequenced by immunoSEQ multiplex PCR; TCRdb stores in-frame clones only, minus some. The sample lists 170,000 or so clones, 80% occurring once. Sequencing input: PBMCs. The receptors originated from a boy between 10 and 17 years old in good health and CMV-seronegative.

The rearrangement links TRBV6-1 to TRBJ2-1; weak D call: TRBD1 (6 bases). Trimming took off 0 bases at V and 3 bases at J, with 12 bases between the two ends. There are 16 residues in the CDR3. CDR1 is MNHNS and CDR2 is SASEGT in the germline V gene. The CDR3 DNA reads TGTGCCAGCAGTGAAGCTGAGGGGGTAGTCTACAATGAGCAGTTCTTC. Protein: CASSEAEGVVYNEQFF.

In this sample, this clone turned up a few times. This chain joins TRBV27 and TRBJ1-6, with D uncertain. Trimming cost V 5 bases and J 0 bases, with 8 bases left between them. Germline values: CDR1 MNHEY, CDR2 SMNVEV (reference sequence). This CDR3 comprises 15 residues. CDR3 nucleotides: TGTGCCAGCAGTGCCCGGGTCTCCTATAATTCACCCCTCCACTTT. Encoded protein: CASSARVSYNSPLHF.

The chain couples TRBV5-1 to TRBJ1-2; TRBD1 matches at 8 bases. The length of the CDR3 is 12 residues. The J segment lost 8 bases and the V segment lost 7 bases, leaving 7 bases of the junction unmatched. CDR1 and CDR2 from the germline V gene are SGHRS and YFSETQ. This CDR3 is CASRQGKDGYTF. CDR3 bases: TGCGCCAGCCGACAGGGGAAGGACGGCTACACCTTC.

This clone occurred a few times. The chain links TRBV30 to TRBJ1-4, with a weak D call TRBD1 (5 bases). Germline loops: CDR1 GTSNPN, CDR2 SVGIG (reference sequence). Trimming took off 0 bases at V and 8 bases at J, with 10 bases between the two ends. This CDR3 comprises 13 residues. For the CDR3, the DNA is TGTGCCTGGAGTGTACAGGAGGGAGAAAAACTGTTTTTT. Residues: CAWSVQEGEKLFF.